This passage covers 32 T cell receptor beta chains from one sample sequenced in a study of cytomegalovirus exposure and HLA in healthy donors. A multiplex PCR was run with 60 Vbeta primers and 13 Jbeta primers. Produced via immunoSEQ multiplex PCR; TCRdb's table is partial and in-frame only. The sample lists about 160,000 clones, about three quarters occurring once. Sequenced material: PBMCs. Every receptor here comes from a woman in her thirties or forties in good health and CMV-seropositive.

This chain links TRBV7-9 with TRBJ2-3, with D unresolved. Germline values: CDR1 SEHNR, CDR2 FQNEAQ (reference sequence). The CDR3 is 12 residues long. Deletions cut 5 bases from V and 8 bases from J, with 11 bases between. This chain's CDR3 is CASSPDRGTQYF. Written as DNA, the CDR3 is TGTGCCAGCAGCCCTGATAGAGGTACGCAGTATTTT.

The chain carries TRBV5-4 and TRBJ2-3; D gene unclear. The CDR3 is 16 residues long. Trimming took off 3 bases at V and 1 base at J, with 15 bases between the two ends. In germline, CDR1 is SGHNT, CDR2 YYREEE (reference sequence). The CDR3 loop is CASSSIGGSRTDTQYF. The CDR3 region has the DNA TGTGCCAGCAGCTCAATCGGCGGTTCCCGCACAGATACGCAGTATTTT.

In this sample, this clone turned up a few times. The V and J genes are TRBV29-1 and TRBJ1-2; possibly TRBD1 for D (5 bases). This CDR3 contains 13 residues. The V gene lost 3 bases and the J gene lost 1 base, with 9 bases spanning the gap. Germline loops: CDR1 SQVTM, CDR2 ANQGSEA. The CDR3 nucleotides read TGCAGCGTTGACTCAGGGTTTAACTATGGCTACACCTTC. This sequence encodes CSVDSGFNYGYTF.

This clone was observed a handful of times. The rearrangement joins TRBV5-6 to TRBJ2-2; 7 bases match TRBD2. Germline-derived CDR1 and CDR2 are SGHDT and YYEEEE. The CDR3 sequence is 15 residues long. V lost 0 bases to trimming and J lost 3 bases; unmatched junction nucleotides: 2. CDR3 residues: CASSLVAGDTGELFF. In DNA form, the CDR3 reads TGTGCCAGCAGCTTGGTCGCGGGGGACACCGGGGAGCTGTTTTTT.

CDR3 amino acids: CASTISGTGSYEQYF. The CDR3 DNA follows: TGTGCCAGCACGATCTCCGGGACAGGGTCCTACGAGCAGTACTTC. The V and J genes are TRBV7-2 and TRBJ2-5, with TRBD1 matching 9 bases. The J call may be faulty, since TRBJ2-7 better matches the DNA end. The CDR3 loop spans 15 amino acids. Germline lookup yields CDR1 SGHTA and CDR2 FQGNSA.

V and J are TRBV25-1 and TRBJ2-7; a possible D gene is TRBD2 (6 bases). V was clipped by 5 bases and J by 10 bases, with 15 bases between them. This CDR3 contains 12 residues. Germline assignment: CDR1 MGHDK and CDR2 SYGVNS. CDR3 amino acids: CASSSGLEVQYF. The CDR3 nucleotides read TGTGCCAGCAGTTCGGGACTCGAAGTCCAGTACTTC.

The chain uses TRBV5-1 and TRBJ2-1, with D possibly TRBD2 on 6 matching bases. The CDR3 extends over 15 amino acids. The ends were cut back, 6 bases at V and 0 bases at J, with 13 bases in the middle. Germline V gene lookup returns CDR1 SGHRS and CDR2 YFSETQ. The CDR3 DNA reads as TGCGCCAGCAAAAGTAGCGGAGACTCCTACAATGAGCAGTTCTTC. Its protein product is CASKSSGDSYNEQFF.

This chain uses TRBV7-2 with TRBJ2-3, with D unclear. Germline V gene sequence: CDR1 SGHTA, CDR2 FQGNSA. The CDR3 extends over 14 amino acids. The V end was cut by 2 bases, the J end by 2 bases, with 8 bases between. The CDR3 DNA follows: TGTGCCAGCAGCTTAACCGGTCCCACAGATACGCAGTATTTT. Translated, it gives CASSLTGPTDTQYF. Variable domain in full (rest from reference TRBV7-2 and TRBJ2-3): GAGVSQSPSNKVTEKGKDVELRCDPISGHTALYWYRQSLGQGLEFLIYFQGNSAPDKSGLPSDRFSAERTGGSVSTLTIQRTQQEDSAVYLCASSLTGPTDTQYFGPGTRLTVL.

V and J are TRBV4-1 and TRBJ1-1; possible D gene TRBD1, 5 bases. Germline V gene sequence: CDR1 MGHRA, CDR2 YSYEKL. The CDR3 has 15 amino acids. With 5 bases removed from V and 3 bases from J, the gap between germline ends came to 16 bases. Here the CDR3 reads CASSTRQLADTEAFF. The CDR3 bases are TGCGCCAGCAGCACCCGACAGTTAGCGGACACTGAAGCTTTCTTT.

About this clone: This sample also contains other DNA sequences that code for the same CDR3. This chain's CDR3 is CASSSSTDTQYF. DNA for the CDR3: TGTGCCAGCTCATCTAGCACAGATACGCAGTATTTT. The chain links TRBV18 to TRBJ2-3; D is undetermined. Trimming cost V 5 bases and J 0 bases, with 3 bases left between them. This CDR3 has 12 amino acids. Germline CDR1 reads KGHSH; CDR2 reads LQKENI.

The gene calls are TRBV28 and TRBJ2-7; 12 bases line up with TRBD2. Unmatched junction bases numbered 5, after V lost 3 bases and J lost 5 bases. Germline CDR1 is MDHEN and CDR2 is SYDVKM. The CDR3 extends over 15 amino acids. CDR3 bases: TGTGCCAGCAGTTTGCCTAGCGGGAGGGCCCACGAGCAGTACTTC. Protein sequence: CASSLPSGRAHEQYF.

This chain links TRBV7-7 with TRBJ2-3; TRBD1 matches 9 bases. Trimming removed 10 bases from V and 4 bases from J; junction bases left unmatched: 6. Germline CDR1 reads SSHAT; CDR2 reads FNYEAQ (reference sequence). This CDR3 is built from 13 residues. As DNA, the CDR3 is TGTGCCATCTGGGACAGGGTGGCAGATACGCAGTATTTT. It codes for CAIWDRVADTQYF.

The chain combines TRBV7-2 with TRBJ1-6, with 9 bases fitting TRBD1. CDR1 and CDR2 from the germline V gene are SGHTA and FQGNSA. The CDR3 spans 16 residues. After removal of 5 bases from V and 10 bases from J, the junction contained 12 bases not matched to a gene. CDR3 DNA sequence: TGTGCCAGCAGCCGAGAAGGGGGACAGGGTAAATCACCCCTCCACTTT. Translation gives CASSREGGQGKSPLHF.

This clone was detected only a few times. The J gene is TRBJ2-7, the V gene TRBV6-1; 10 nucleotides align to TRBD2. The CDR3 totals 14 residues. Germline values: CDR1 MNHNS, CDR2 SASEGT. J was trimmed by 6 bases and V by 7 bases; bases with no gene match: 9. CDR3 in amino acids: CASIWTSGLGEQYF. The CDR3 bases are TGTGCCAGCATCTGGACTAGCGGTCTGGGCGAGCAGTACTTC.

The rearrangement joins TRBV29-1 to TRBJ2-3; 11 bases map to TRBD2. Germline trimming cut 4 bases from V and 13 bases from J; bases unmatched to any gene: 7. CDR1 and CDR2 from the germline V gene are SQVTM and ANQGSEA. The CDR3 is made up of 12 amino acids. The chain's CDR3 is CSVVGSGGAKYF. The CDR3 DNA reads TGCAGCGTTGTGGGTAGCGGGGGGGCGAAGTATTTT.

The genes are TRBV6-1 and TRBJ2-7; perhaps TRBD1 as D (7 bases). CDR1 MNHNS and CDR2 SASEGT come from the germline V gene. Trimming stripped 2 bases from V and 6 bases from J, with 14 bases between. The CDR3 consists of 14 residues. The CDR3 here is CASSEYPGGSEQYF. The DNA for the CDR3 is TGTGCCAGCAGTGAATACCCAGGGGGGTCCGAGCAGTACTTC.

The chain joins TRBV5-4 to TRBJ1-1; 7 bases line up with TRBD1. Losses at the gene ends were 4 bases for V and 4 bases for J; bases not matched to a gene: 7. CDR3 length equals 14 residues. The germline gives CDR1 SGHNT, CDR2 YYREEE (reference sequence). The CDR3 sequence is CASSPTPGGTEAFF. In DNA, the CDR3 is TGTGCCAGCAGCCCGACCCCAGGGGGCACTGAAGCTTTCTTT.

The CDR3 DNA reads TGCGCCAGCAGCTTGGCGGGGGATGGCCCGATCTACGAGCAGTACTTC. It yields the protein CASSLAGDGPIYEQYF. The J gene is TRBJ2-5, the V gene TRBV5-1, with D perhaps matching TRBD2 (6 bases). The DNA end lines up better with TRBJ2-7; the J call may be wrong. Per the germline V gene, CDR1 is SGHRS and CDR2 is YFSETQ. This CDR3 spans 16 amino acids.

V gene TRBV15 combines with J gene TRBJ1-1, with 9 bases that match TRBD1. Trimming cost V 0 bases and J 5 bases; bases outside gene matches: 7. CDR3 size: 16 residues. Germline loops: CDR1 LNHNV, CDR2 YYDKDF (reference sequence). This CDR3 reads CATSRDRGQGKTEAFF. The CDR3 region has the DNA TGTGCCACCAGCAGAGATAGGGGACAGGGTAAGACTGAAGCTTTCTTT.

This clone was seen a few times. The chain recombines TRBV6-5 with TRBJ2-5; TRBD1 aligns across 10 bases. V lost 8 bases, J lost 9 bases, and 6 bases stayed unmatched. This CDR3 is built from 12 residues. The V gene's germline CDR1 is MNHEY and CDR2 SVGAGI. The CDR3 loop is CASLDRGRAQYF. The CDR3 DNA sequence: TGTGCCAGCCTAGACAGGGGGCGGGCCCAGTACTTC.

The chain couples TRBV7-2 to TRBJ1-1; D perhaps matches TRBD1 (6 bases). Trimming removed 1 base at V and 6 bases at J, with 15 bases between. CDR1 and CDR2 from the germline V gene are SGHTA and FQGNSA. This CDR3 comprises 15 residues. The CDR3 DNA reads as TGTGCCAGCAGCTTAGATGGGGGCCCGGGGTCTGAAGCTTTCTTT. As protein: CASSLDGGPGSEAFF.

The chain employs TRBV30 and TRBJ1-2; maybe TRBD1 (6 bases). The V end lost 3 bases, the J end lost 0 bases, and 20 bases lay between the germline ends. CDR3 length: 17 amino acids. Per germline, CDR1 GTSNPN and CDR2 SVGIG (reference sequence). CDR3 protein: CAWSPTSTGIANYGYTF. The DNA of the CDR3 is TGTGCCTGGAGCCCCACTTCGACAGGCATAGCTAACTATGGCTACACCTTC. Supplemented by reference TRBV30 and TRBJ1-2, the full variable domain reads SQTIHQWPATLVQPVGSPLSLECTVEGTSNPNLYWYRQAAGRGLQLLFYSVGIGQISSEVPQNLSASRPQDRQFILSSKKLLLSDSGFYLCAWSPTSTGIANYGYTFGSGTRLTVV.

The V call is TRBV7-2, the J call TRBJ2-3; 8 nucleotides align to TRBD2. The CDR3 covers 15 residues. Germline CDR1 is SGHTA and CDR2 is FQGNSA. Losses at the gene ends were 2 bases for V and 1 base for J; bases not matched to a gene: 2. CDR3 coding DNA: TGTGCCAGCAGCTTAAGGCGGGGGGGCACAGATACGCAGTATTTT. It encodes CASSLRRGGTDTQYF. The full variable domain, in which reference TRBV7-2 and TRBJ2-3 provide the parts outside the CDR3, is GAGVSQSPSNKVTEKGKDVELRCDPISGHTALYWYRQSLGQGLEFLIYFQGNSAPDKSGLPSDRFSAERTGGSVSTLTIQRTQQEDSAVYLCASSLRRGGTDTQYFGPGTRLTVL.

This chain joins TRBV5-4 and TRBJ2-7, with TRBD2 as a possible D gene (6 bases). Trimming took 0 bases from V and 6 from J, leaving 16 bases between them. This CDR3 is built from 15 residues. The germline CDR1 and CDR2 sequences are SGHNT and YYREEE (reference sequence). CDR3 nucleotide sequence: TGTGCCAGCAGCTTGGAGGCGGGGAGAATCAGCGAGCAGTACTTC. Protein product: CASSLEAGRISEQYF.

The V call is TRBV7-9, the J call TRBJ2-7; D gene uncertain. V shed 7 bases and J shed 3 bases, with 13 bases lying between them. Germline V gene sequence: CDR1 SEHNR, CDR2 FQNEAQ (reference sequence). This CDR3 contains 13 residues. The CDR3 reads CASTRPASYEQYF. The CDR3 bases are TGTGCCAGCACTCGGCCTGCTAGCTACGAGCAGTACTTC.

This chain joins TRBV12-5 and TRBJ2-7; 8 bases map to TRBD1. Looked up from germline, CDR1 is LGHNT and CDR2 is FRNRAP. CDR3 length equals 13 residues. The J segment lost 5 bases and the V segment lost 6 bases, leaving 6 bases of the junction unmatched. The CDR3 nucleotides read TGTGCTAGTGGGCCCGGGACAGGACACGAGCAGTACTTC. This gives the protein CASGPGTGHEQYF.

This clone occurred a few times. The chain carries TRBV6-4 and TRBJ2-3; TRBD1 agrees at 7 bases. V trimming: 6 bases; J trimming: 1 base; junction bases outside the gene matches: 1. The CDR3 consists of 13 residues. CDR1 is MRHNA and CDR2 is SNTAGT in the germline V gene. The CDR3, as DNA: TGTGCCAGCAGAGGACAGGGCACAGATACGCAGTATTTT. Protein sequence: CASRGQGTDTQYF.

CDR3 in amino acids: CASSWGTSGGLNEQFF. The CDR3 DNA sequence: TGCGCCAGCAGCTGGGGGACTAGCGGGGGCCTCAATGAGCAGTTCTTC. J is TRBJ2-1 and V is TRBV5-1; TRBD2 aligns across 14 bases. The germline V gene encodes CDR1 SGHRS and CDR2 YFSETQ. The CDR3 runs to 16 residues. Germline trimming cut 3 bases from V and 6 bases from J; bases unmatched to any gene: 5.

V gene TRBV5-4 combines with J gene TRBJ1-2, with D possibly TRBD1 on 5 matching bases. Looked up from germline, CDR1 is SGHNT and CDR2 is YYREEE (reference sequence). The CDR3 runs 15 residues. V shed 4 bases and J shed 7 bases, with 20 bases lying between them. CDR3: CASSPRLGGNGGYTF. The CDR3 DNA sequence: TGTGCCAGCAGCCCCCGTTTGGGGGGTAATGGTGGCTACACCTTC.

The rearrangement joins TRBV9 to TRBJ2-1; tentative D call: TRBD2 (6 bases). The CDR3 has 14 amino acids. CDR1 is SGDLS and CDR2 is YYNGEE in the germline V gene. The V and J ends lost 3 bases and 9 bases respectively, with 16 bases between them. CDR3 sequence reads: CASSEEGRVSEQFF. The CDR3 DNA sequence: TGTGCCAGCAGCGAGGAGGGCCGTGTTAGTGAGCAGTTCTTC.

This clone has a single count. The CDR3 here is CASSLGLADYNEQFF. DNA of the CDR3: TGCGCCAGCAGCTTGGGGCTAGCGGACTACAATGAGCAGTTCTTC. The J gene is TRBJ2-1, the V gene TRBV5-1, with 7 bases matching TRBD2. This CDR3 spans 15 amino acids. Looked up from germline, CDR1 is SGHRS and CDR2 is YFSETQ. V lost 0 bases to trimming and J lost 3 bases; unmatched junction nucleotides: 3.

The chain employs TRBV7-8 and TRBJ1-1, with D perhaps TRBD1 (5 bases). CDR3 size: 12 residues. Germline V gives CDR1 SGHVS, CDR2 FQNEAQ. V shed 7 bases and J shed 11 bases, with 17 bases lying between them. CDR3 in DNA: TGTGCCAGCAAAGGTGAGGACATGGCCGCTTTCTTT. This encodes CASKGEDMAAFF.